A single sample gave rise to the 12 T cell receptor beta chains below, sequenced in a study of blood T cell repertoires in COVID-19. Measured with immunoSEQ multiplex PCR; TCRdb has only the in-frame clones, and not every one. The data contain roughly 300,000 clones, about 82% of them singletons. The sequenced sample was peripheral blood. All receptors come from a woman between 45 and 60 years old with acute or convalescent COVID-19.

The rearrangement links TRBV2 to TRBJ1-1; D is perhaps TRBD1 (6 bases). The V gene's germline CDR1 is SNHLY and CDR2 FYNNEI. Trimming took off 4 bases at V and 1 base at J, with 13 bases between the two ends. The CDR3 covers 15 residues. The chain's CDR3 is CASSVGGAWNTEAFF. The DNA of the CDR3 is TGTGCCAGCAGTGTTGGGGGGGCTTGGAACACTGAAGCTTTCTTT. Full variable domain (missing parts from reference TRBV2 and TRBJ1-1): EPEVTQTPSHQVTQMGQEVILRCVPISNHLYFYWYRQILGQKVEFLVSFYNNEISEKSEIFDDQFSVERPDGSNFTLKIRSTKLEDSAMYFCASSVGGAWNTEAFFGQGTRLTVV.

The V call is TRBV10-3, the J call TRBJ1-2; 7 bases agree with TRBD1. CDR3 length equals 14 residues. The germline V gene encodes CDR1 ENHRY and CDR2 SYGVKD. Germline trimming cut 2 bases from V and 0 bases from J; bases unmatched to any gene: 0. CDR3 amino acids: CAISEGQANYGYTF. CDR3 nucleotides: TGTGCCATCAGTGAGGGACAGGCTAACTATGGCTACACCTTC.

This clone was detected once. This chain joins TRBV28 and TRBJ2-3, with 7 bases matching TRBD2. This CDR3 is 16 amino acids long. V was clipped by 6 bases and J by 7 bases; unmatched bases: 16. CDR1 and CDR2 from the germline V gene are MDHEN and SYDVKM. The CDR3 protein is CASSSPGTIKNHTQYF. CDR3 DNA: TGTGCCAGCAGCTCCCCCGGGACTATCAAGAACCATACGCAGTATTTT.

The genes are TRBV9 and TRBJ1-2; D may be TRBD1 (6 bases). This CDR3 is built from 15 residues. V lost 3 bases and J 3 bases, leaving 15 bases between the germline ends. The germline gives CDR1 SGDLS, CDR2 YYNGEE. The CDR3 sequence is CASSAEIGQYYGYTF. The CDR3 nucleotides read TGTGCCAGCAGCGCGGAAATCGGACAGTACTATGGCTACACCTTC.

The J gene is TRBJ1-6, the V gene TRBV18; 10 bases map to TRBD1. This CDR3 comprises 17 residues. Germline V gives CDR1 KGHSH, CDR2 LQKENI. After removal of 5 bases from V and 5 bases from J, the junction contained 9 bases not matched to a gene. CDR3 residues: CASSLTGTGVNNSPLHF. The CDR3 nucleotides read TGTGCCAGCTCATTGACCGGGACAGGGGTTAATAATTCACCCCTCCACTTT.

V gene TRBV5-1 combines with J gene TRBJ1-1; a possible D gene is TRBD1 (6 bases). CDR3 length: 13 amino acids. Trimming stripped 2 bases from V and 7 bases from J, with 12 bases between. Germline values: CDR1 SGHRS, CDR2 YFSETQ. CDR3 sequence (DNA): TGCGCCAGCAGCTTAGGGGGGGCAGGTGAAGCTTTCTTT. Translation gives CASSLGGAGEAFF.

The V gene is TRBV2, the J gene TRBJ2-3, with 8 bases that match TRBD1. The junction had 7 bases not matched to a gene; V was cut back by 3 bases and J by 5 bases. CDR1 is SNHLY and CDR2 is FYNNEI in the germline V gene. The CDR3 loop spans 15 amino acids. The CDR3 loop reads CASSDRTGMRDTQYF. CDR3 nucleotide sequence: TGTGCCAGCAGTGATCGGACAGGGATGAGAGATACGCAGTATTTT.

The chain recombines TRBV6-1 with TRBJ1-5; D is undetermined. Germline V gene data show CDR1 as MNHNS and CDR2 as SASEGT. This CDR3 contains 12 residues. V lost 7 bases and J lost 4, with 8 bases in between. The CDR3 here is CASKIENQPQHF. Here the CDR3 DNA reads TGTGCCAGCAAAATAGAAAATCAGCCCCAGCATTTT.

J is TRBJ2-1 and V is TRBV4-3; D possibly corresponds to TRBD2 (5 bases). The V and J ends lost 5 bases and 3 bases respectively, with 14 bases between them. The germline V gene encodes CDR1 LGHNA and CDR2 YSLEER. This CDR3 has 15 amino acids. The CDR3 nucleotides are TGCGCCAGCAGCACGTACCGGGATTTCTACAATGAGCAGTTCTTC. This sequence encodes CASSTYRDFYNEQFF.

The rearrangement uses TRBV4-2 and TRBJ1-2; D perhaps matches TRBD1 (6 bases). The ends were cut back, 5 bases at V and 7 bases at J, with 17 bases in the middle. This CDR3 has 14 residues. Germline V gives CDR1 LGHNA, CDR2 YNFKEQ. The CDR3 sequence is CASSNWTGTTGYTF. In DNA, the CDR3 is TGTGCCAGCAGCAATTGGACCGGGACAACTGGCTACACCTTC.

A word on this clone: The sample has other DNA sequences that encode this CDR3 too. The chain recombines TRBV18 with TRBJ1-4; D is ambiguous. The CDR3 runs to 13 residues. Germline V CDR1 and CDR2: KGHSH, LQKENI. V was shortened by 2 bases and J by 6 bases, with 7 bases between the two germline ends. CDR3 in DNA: TGTGCCAGCTCACCAGGAACAGATGAAAAACTGTTTTTT. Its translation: CASSPGTDEKLFF.

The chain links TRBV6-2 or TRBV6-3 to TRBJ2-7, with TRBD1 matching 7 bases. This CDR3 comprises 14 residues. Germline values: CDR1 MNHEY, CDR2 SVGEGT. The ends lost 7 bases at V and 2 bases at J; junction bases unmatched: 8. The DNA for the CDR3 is TGTGCCAGCACTGACTCCGGACAGGCCTACGAGCAGTACTTC. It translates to CASTDSGQAYEQYF.